This T cell receptor beta chain was sequenced during a study of T-cell memory formation after mild COVID-19. Background on the study: Largely, the TCR clusters proved donor specific.

Study conclusions and caveats: Detection of some responders pre-infection suggested pre-existing cross-reactive memory T cells participated. Largely, contracting CD4+ clones fell within CM and EM, and contracting CD8+ clones within EMRA.

One entry per CDR3 protein results from TCRdb running MiXCR on the 5' RACE reads. The repertoire holds roughly 250,000 distinct CDR3 sequences, with roughly 15% as singletons. This clonotype came up a few times. Its antigen is still unknown. CDR3 length: 14 residues. Deletions cut 3 bases from V and 0 bases from J, with 6 bases between. This TCR was recovered from a man in his late teens or twenties who had mild COVID-19 (a few samples of this study predate the infection). Cell type and time point are not known. Specimen: PBMCs or a T cell subset sorted from them (not recorded which). The rearrangement joins TRBV12-3 or TRBV12-4 to TRBJ1-3; D uncertain. The CDR3: CASSFSLSGNTIYF. CDR3 coding DNA: TGTGCCAGCAGTTTCAGTCTCTCTGGAAACACCATATATTTT.